These 4 T cell receptor beta chains were sequenced from one sample in a study of CD8 T cells in Susac syndrome. A quantity of about 0.45 to 1 ug RNA underwent reverse transcription using random hexamers. Via MiXCR, TCRdb re-called the immunoSEQ multiplex PCR reads, giving one row per CDR3 protein. The sample includes 85,000 to 90,000 distinct CDR3 sequences, 90% to 95% seen only once; the top ten take roughly 0.32%. Sequences were obtained from CD8+ T cells from PBMCs. These receptors originate from a human donor in good health.

This clonotype was seen only once. The chain couples TRBV6-5 to TRBJ1-6; D not resolved. V lost 4 bases, J lost 9 bases, and 16 bases lay in between. Germline V gene sequence: CDR1 MNHEY, CDR2 SVGAGI. The length of the CDR3 is 15 residues. CDR3: CASSLAAQGGSPLHF. In nucleotides, the CDR3 is TGTGCCAGCAGTTTAGCAGCCCAAGGAGGTTCACCCCTCCACTTT.

The chain couples TRBV19 to TRBJ1-1; D is unresolved. V gave up 3 bases and J gave up 5 bases, with 10 bases separating them. CDR3 size: 13 residues. Germline V lookup: CDR1 LNHDA, CDR2 SQIVND (reference sequence). The CDR3 nucleotides read TGTGCCAGTAGTATTGGCCCCCCGACTGAAGCTTTCTTT. Encoded protein: CASSIGPPTEAFF.

V gene TRBV29-1 combines with J gene TRBJ2-7; TRBD1 matches 8 bases. Losses at the gene ends were 4 bases for V and 6 bases for J; bases not matched to a gene: 8. The CDR3 is 13 amino acids. Germline V gene sequence: CDR1 SQVTM, CDR2 ANQGSEA. This CDR3 is CSVGPRGRPEQYF. The CDR3 DNA follows: TGCAGCGTTGGGCCCAGGGGGCGCCCCGAGCAGTACTTC.

This chain joins TRBV6-1 and TRBJ2-7, with D hard to call. Germline lookup yields CDR1 MNHNS and CDR2 SASEGT. The CDR3 totals 14 residues. V lost 2 bases, J lost 2 bases, and 10 bases lay in between. The CDR3 sequence is CASSELGPAYEQYF. The CDR3, as DNA: TGTGCCAGCAGTGAACTCGGCCCCGCCTACGAGCAGTACTTC.